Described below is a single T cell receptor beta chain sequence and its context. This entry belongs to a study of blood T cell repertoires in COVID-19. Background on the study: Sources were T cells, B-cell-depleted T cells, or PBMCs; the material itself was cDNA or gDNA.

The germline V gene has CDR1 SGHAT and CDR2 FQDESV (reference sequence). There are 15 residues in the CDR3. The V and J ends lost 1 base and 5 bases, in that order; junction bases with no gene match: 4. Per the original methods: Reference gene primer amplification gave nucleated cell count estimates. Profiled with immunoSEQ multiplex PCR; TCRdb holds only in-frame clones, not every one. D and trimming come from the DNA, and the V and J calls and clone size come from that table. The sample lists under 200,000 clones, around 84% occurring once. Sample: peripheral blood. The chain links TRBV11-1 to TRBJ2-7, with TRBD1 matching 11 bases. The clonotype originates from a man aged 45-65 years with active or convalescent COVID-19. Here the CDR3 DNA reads TGTGCCAGCAGCTTAGATGGACAGGGGGCTAACGAGCAGTACTTC. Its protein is CASSLDGQGANEQYF.